Listed here are 28 T cell receptor beta chains from one sample, sequenced in a study of blood T cell repertoires in COVID-19. The repertoire was sequenced with immunoSEQ multiplex PCR; TCRdb's copy has only in-frame clones and lacks some. The sample lists about 210,000 clones, around four fifths occurring once. The sample taken for sequencing was PBMCs or T cells enriched from blood (not recorded which). These receptors were collected from a middle-aged man who had recovered from COVID-19.

The chain recombines TRBV29-1 with TRBJ1-2; D gene ambiguous. Germline CDR1 SQVTM, CDR2 ANQGSEA. Trimming pared 7 bases from V and 11 bases from J, leaving 11 bases between. CDR3 length equals 9 residues. CDR3 in amino acids: CSGTEGYTF. DNA for the CDR3: TGCAGCGGGACTGAGGGTTACACCTTC.

The rearrangement joins TRBV7-9 to TRBJ2-5; 9 nucleotides align to TRBD1. From germline, CDR1 is SEHNR and CDR2 FQNEAQ (reference sequence). This CDR3 has 15 residues. With 2 bases clipped from V and 5 bases from J, the junction kept 6 bases outside the gene matches. CDR3 sequence reads: CASSLSGQGGETQYF. CDR3 DNA: TGTGCCAGCAGCTTATCGGGACAGGGTGGGGAGACCCAGTACTTC.

This clone was observed a single time. The gene calls are TRBV19 and TRBJ1-2, with TRBD1 matching over 8 bases. Germline V gene sequence: CDR1 LNHDA, CDR2 SQIVND (reference sequence). This CDR3 spans 13 amino acids. V trimming: 6 bases; J trimming: 7 bases; junction bases outside the gene matches: 7. This CDR3 reads CASSPTGVSGYTF. DNA of the CDR3: TGTGCCAGTAGCCCGACAGGGGTGAGTGGCTACACCTTC.

The chain couples TRBV2 to TRBJ2-7, with a possible D match to TRBD1 (7 bases). Germline V gives CDR1 SNHLY, CDR2 FYNNEI. V was cut by 1 base and J by 2 bases, with 12 bases left in between. The length of the CDR3 is 15 residues. DNA of the CDR3: TGTGCCAGCAGTGAAGGCGGGACAGCGGCCTACGAGCAGTACTTC. Amino acids: CASSEGGTAAYEQYF.

The chain joins TRBV2 to TRBJ2-1, with 10 positions matching TRBD1. With V trimmed by 6 bases and J by 4 bases, 9 bases remained unmatched. The CDR3 loop spans 16 amino acids. Germline CDR1 SNHLY, CDR2 FYNNEI. CDR3 in amino acids: CASSRQGARSYNEQFF. CDR3 DNA: TGTGCCAGCAGCCGACAGGGGGCGCGGTCGTACAATGAGCAGTTCTTC.

The chain combines TRBV7-9 with TRBJ2-7; D is ambiguous. Between the trimmed V and J ends, which lost 5 bases and 1 base, there was a span of 15 bases. Germline V gene lookup returns CDR1 SEHNR and CDR2 FQNEAQ (reference sequence). The CDR3 length is 15 residues. The CDR3 nucleotides are TGTGCCAGCAGCCAACCCTCTAGTACTTCCTACGAGCAGTACTTC. Its protein product is CASSQPSSTSYEQYF. The complete variable domain, with remaining parts taken from reference TRBV7-9 and TRBJ2-7, reads DTGVSQNPRHKITKRGQNVTFRCDPISEHNRLYWYRQTLGQGPEFLTYFQNEAQLEKSRLLSDRFSAERPKGSFSTLEIQRTEQGDSAMYLCASSQPSSTSYEQYFGPGTRLTVT.

A word on this clone: Other DNA sequences of this sample code for an identical CDR3. The gene calls are TRBV19 and TRBJ1-2, with a tentative D call TRBD1 (6 bases). The CDR3 length is 13 residues. V lost 6 bases and J 4 bases, leaving 12 bases between the germline ends. The germline CDR1 and CDR2 sequences are LNHDA and SQIVND (reference sequence). The CDR3 loop reads CASSLTGTYGYTF. CDR3 DNA: TGTGCCAGTAGCCTAACAGGGACCTATGGCTACACCTTC.

This chain connects TRBV21-1 to TRBJ1-4; no DNA check was done on the table's D call, TRBD1. TRBV21-1 is marked as a pseudogene. This CDR3 region has 14 residues. CDR3: CASTAGTGDEKLFF. The CDR3 nucleotides are TGTGCCAGCACTGCCGGGACAGGGGATGAAAAACTGTTTTTT.

The table lists this clone with a count of one. This chain's CDR3 is CASSFTGTEDQPQHF. The CDR3, as DNA: TGTGCCAGCAGTTTTACCGGGACAGAAGATCAGCCCCAGCATTTT. V and J are TRBV6-9 and TRBJ1-5; 7 bases agree with TRBD1. Germline-derived CDR1 and CDR2 are MNHGY and SVAAGI. The CDR3 consists of 15 residues. Trimming cost V 4 bases and J 5 bases; bases outside gene matches: 8.

This sequence joins TRBV19 and TRBJ1-2; TRBD1 aligns across 7 bases. Trimming took 3 bases from V and 2 from J; bases not matched to a gene: 0. CDR1 LNHDA and CDR2 SQIVND come from the germline V gene (reference sequence). The CDR3 consists of 13 residues. The CDR3 spells CASSMTGNYGYTF. For the CDR3, the DNA is TGTGCCAGTAGTATGACAGGGAACTATGGCTACACCTTC.

The chain links TRBV2 to TRBJ1-3, with D possibly being TRBD1 (6 bases). From germline, CDR1 is SNHLY and CDR2 FYNNEI. This CDR3 region has 14 residues. The V gene lost 2 bases and the J gene lost 4 bases, with 9 bases spanning the gap. In DNA, the CDR3 is TGTGCCAGCAGTGAACAGGGGTCCGGAAACACCATATATTTT. Translated, it gives CASSEQGSGNTIYF.

This chain links TRBV3-1 (or the pseudogene TRBV3-2) with TRBJ1-1, with D maybe TRBD1 (5 bases). Trimming pared 6 bases from V and 6 bases from J, leaving 8 bases between. The germline V gene has CDR1 LGHDT and CDR2 YNNKEL (reference sequence). This CDR3 has 11 amino acids. This chain's CDR3 is CASRRQSEAFF. The CDR3 DNA reads as TGTGCCAGCAGGCGACAGTCTGAAGCTTTCTTT.

The chain combines TRBV6-5 with TRBJ1-3; maybe TRBD1 (5 bases). The CDR3 length is 15 residues. CDR1 is MNHEY and CDR2 is SVGAGI in the germline V gene. The V gene lost 6 bases and the J gene lost 0 bases, with 12 bases spanning the gap. The CDR3 sequence is CASRRQSISGNTIYF. DNA of the CDR3: TGTGCCAGCAGGCGACAGTCAATCTCTGGAAACACCATATATTTT.

A few counts support this clone. In DNA, the CDR3 is TGCAGCGCCCAAGGCGGGGCTAGCGGTTACTCCTACAATGAGCAGTTCTTC. Translation: CSAQGGASGYSYNEQFF. The V and J genes are TRBV29-1 and TRBJ2-1; 7 nucleotides line up with TRBD2. CDR1 and CDR2 from the germline V gene are SQVTM and ANQGSEA. There are 17 residues in the CDR3. V dropped 7 bases and J dropped 0; count of bases not matched to a gene: 15.

The chain has TRBV3-1 (or the pseudogene TRBV3-2) and TRBJ1-4; no firm D call. CDR1 LGHDT and CDR2 YNNKEL come from the germline V gene (reference sequence). This CDR3 has 15 amino acids. V was cut by 0 bases and J by 5 bases, with 10 bases left in between. CDR3 in DNA: TGTGCCAGCAGCCAAGACCCCCCGGGAAATGAAAAACTGTTTTTT. Encoded protein: CASSQDPPGNEKLFF.

This clone was observed once. The V and J genes are TRBV3-1 (or the pseudogene TRBV3-2) and TRBJ2-2; 11 positions match TRBD2. The CDR3 spans 18 residues. CDR1 and CDR2 (germline): LGHDT, YNNKEL (reference sequence). V lost 0 bases, J lost 1 base, and 4 bases stayed unmatched. CDR3 nucleotides: TGTGCCAGCAGCCAAGATGCTAGCGGGGGGCAGAACACCGGGGAGCTGTTTTTT. Encoded protein: CASSQDASGGQNTGELFF.

The chain couples TRBV13 to TRBJ2-7; maybe TRBD1 (5 bases). Germline assignment: CDR1 PRHDT and CDR2 FYEKMQ (reference sequence). The CDR3 covers 14 residues. Trimming took off 0 bases at V and 3 bases at J, with 9 bases between the two ends. This chain's CDR3 is CASSLGTAFYEQYF. The DNA of the CDR3 is TGTGCCAGCAGCTTAGGGACAGCATTCTACGAGCAGTACTTC.

The gene calls are TRBV30 and TRBJ1-5; D might be TRBD1 (6 bases). The germline V and J ends were trimmed by 1 base and 4 bases, with 11 bases remaining between them. Germline lookup yields CDR1 GTSNPN and CDR2 SVGIG (reference sequence). This CDR3 is 14 amino acids long. The CDR3 loop reads CAWSGGGSNQPQHF. CDR3 bases: TGTGCCTGGAGTGGCGGGGGCTCGAATCAGCCCCAGCATTTT.

This clone showed up just once. The chain recombines TRBV27 with TRBJ1-4; a weak D match, TRBD1 (6 bases). The CDR3 is 13 amino acids. Germline CDR1 and CDR2: MNHEY and SMNVEV (reference sequence). The V end was cut by 6 bases, the J end by 3 bases, with 8 bases between. DNA of the CDR3: TGTGCCAGCAGAAGGGGGTCTAATGAAAAACTGTTTTTT. This encodes CASRRGSNEKLFF.

V is TRBV11-2 and J is TRBJ2-1; 14 bases fit TRBD2. Germline V gene lookup returns CDR1 SGHAT and CDR2 FQNNGV. The CDR3 consists of 15 residues. V lost 3 bases to trimming and J lost 8 bases; unmatched junction nucleotides: 3. CDR3 in amino acids: CASSFGTSGSYEQFF. In nucleotides, the CDR3 is TGTGCCAGCAGCTTTGGGACTAGCGGGAGTTATGAGCAGTTCTTC.

This chain links TRBV18 with TRBJ2-5, with D unclear. The V gene's germline CDR1 is KGHSH and CDR2 LQKENI. The CDR3 covers 13 residues. With 3 bases removed from V and 5 bases from J, the gap between germline ends came to 10 bases. The CDR3 here is CASSPSAAETQYF. CDR3 bases: TGTGCCAGCTCACCGTCGGCGGCGGAGACCCAGTACTTC.

This clone was picked up a small number of times. This chain links TRBV21-1 with TRBJ1-2; TRBD1, the table's D call, was not compared with the DNA. TRBV21-1 is marked as a pseudogene. The CDR3 runs 16 residues. The chain's CDR3 is CASSKGAGDPLEGYTF. The DNA of the CDR3 is TGTGCCAGCAGCAAAGGGGCAGGGGACCCCCTAGAGGGCTACACCTTC.

This clone has only one observation. The J gene is TRBJ2-3, the V gene TRBV6-4, with TRBD2 identical over 9 bases. The CDR3 is made up of 19 amino acids. Germline values: CDR1 MRHNA, CDR2 SNTAGT. With 5 bases clipped from V and 0 bases from J, the junction kept 15 bases outside the gene matches. In DNA form, the CDR3 reads TGTGCCAGCAGTCCAGATGGGCTAGCGGGGACGGTTAGCACAGATACGCAGTATTTT. It translates to CASSPDGLAGTVSTDTQYF.

The rearrangement uses TRBV5-1 and TRBJ2-1, with 15 bases that match TRBD2. The J segment lost 4 bases and the V segment lost 2 bases, leaving 1 base of the junction unmatched. The germline V gene encodes CDR1 SGHRS and CDR2 YFSETQ. This CDR3 comprises 16 residues. CDR3 residues: CASSFGLAGGYNEQFF. The CDR3, as DNA: TGCGCCAGCAGCTTCGGACTAGCGGGGGGGTACAATGAGCAGTTCTTC.

This clone was observed a few times. The chain carries TRBV7-2 and TRBJ1-2; D is perhaps TRBD1 (6 bases). CDR1 is SGHTA, CDR2 FQGNSA, per germline. Trimming removed 5 bases at V and 8 bases at J, with 18 bases between. This CDR3 has 14 amino acids. The chain's CDR3 is CASSPALDRRGYTF. For the CDR3, the DNA is TGTGCCAGCAGCCCGGCCCTCGACAGGAGAGGCTACACCTTC.

This clone was detected only once. The V call is TRBV7-2, the J call TRBJ2-3; D uncertain. Trimming removed 1 base at V and 5 bases at J, with 22 bases between. Germline lookup yields CDR1 SGHTA and CDR2 FQGNSA. The CDR3 runs 18 residues. The CDR3 nucleotides are TGTGCCAGCAGCTTAGGGTTTCGTGCAGCCAGGCTCCGAGATACGCAGTATTTT. This sequence encodes CASSLGFRAARLRDTQYF.

This sequence joins TRBV27 and TRBJ2-5, with TRBD2 matching 10 bases. The CDR3 runs 18 residues. The germline CDR1 and CDR2 sequences are MNHEY and SMNVEV (reference sequence). With 7 bases clipped from V and 4 bases from J, the junction kept 18 bases outside the gene matches. CDR3 amino acids: CASTPYLASGGEGETQYF. DNA of the CDR3: TGTGCCAGCACCCCTTACCTGGCTAGCGGGGGTGAGGGAGAGACCCAGTACTTC.

The chain recombines TRBV28 with TRBJ1-1; TRBD1 aligns across 9 bases. The length of the CDR3 is 13 residues. Germline assignment: CDR1 MDHEN and CDR2 SYDVKM. Germline trimming cut 10 bases from V and 1 base from J; bases unmatched to any gene: 4. CDR3: CATTTGGNTEAFF. In nucleotides, the CDR3 is TGTGCCACAACGACAGGGGGGAACACTGAAGCTTTCTTT.